The entry below gives a single TCR beta chain sequence along with its context. This clonotype appeared many times. Its recognized antigen is unknown. Relative to the germline gene, one junction end is altered; a read error may explain this. Every patient had bone marrow sampled at the time of active disease. Bone marrow mononuclear cells were isolated by Ficoll-Hypaque density gradient centrifugation. Myeloma plasma cells were removed and CD138-negative cells were obtained by negative selection following labeling with CD138 magnetic microbeads on a MACS separator. The purity of the isolated cells was checked by flow cytometry with CD138 antibodies on an Attune NxT. Total RNA was extracted with TRIzol reagent and quantified with a NanoDrop spectrophotometer. For each patient, the CD138-negative bone marrow sample underwent paired RNA-seq and IR-seq. This sample is drawn from a study of read filtering for tumor transcriptome and immune sequencing (dated by TCRdb to the early 2020s). Background on the whole study: Of the patients in the cohort, 17 were male and 14 were female, and their mean age was approximately 66 years, with a range of about 40 to 85. Whole-transcriptome libraries were prepared with the TruSeq RNA Access Library Prep Kit after DNase treatment. Using the same bone marrow samples, the study ran both targeted immune repertoire sequencing and bulk whole-transcriptome sequencing and then compared the TCR repertoires from each method. By revised international staging, roughly 8 patients were R-ISS I, 16 were R-ISS II and roughly 7 were R-ISS III. Per sample, about 4.05 to 11 million TCR-region mapped reads were obtained with IR-seq, compared with only 85 to 1273 with RNA-seq. One main goal was a read-filtering strategy for immune repertoire data, in particular deciding whether clonotypes backed by only one read should be removed.

The Immunoverse kit was used to build TCR libraries from roughly 370 ng RNA, with molecular barcoded adaptors covering alpha/delta and beta/gamma chains. The same RNA used for transcriptome sequencing was used for TCR library preparation. An Illumina HiSeq 4000 with 2 x 150 cycles was used to sequence the TCR libraries. In the original analysis: MiXCR aligned TCR reads to human V, D, J and C references and assembled the aligned reads into CDR3 clonotypes, with quality filtering and error correction included. The tcR package in R was used for analysis of clonotype counts and gene usage diversity. Raw mapping reads were checked after the RNA-seq reads had been mapped by STAR aligner version 2.5.3a onto the human GRCh37 genome. To test how sequencing depth affects detected clonotypes, IR-seq fastq files were randomly downsampled with Seqtk 1.3. Starting from the raw public reads, TCRdb applied fastp trimming at Q25, assembled clones with MiXCR and retained in-frame beta chains. CDR3 protein sequences are deduplicated, and each keeps its most common genes and DNA. For this entry, the V and J calls and clone size follow TCRdb and not the study's own pipeline. Recorded for this sample are 75,000 to 95,000 distinct CDR3 sequences; roughly 21% of them occurred a single time. The ten largest clones capture 10% to 12% of the sample.

Results and caveats for the whole study, not just this receptor: The sorted CD138-negative fraction was not purified T cells but a mixed bone marrow immune population. Compared with RNA-seq, IR-seq captured clonotypes at much higher depth and more reliably, and a smaller IR-seq throughput was enough to identify most shared clonotypes. In IR-seq, single-read clonotypes were 80% to 90% of clonotypes but approximately 3.5% of total reads; in RNA-seq they were 74.6% of clonotypes and less than 45% of reads. When single-read clonotypes were removed, the proportions of shared clonotypes in IR-seq and RNA-seq correlated more strongly.

CDR1 and CDR2, looked up from the germline V gene (reference sequence), are DFQATT and SNEGSKA. The CDR3 numbers 12 residues from cysteine through phenylalanine. This entry keeps only the CDR3 DNA: 36 bases, framed from base 1. The chain is encoded by TRBV20-1 joined to TRBJ2-3, and TRBD2 aligns with 8 junction nucleotides. The sequence came from a donor aged 40 or older with multiple myeloma. The sequenced sample was a population of CD138-negative cells sorted from bone marrow. The cell subset or site label for this specimen denotes: bone marrow mononuclear cells depleted of CD138+ plasma/myeloma cells by negative magnetic selection. In nucleotides, the sequence is TGTGGTAGCGGGGTGAGCACAGATACGCAGTATTTT. Its protein reads: CGSGVSTDTQYF.